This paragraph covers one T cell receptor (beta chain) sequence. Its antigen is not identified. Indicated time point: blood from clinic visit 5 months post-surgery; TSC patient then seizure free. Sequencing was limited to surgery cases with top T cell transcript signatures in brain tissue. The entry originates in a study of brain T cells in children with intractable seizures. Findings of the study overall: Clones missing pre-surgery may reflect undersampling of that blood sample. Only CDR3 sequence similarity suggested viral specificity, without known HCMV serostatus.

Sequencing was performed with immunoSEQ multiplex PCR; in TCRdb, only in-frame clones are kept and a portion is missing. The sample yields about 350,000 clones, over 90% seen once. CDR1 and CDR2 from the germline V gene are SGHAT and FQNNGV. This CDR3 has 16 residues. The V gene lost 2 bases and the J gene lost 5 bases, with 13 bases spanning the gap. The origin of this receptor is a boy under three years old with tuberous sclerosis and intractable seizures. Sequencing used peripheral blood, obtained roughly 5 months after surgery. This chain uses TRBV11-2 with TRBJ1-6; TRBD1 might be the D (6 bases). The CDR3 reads CASSLWYRADNSPLHF. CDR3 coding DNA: TGTGCCAGCAGCTTATGGTACAGGGCTGATAATTCACCCCTCCACTTT.